This T cell receptor (beta chain) was sequenced for a study of blood T cell repertoires in COVID-19. Study overall: From the United States, Italy and Spain came samples of acute and convalescent COVID-19.

In the original workflow: Amplification of reference gene primers provided the estimated nucleated cell counts. Sequenced by immunoSEQ multiplex PCR; TCRdb stores in-frame clones only, minus some. V, J and clone size were drawn from that table, and D and trimming were deduced from the DNA. Among 250,000 to 350,000 clones listed, approximately 84% were seen once. This clone was seen only a few times. Other DNA sequences in this specimen translate into the identical CDR3. CDR3 size: 14 residues. Per the germline V gene, CDR1 is SGDLS and CDR2 is YYNGEE. Between the trimmed V and J ends, which lost 0 bases and 7 bases, there was a span of 11 bases.

The sequence derives from a woman in her twenties or thirties who had recovered from COVID-19. This rearrangement joins TRBV9 to TRBJ2-1; D perhaps matches TRBD2 (5 bases). Sequencing was carried out using peripheral blood. As DNA, the CDR3 is TGTGCCAGCAGCGTAGGGACTGGGTTTAATGAGCAGTTCTTC. It codes for CASSVGTGFNEQFF.